This T cell receptor beta chain was sequenced for a study of blood T cell repertoires in COVID-19. Study background: Researchers got acute and convalescent COVID-19 samples from the United States, Italy and Spain.

Method: immunoSEQ multiplex PCR; TCRdb's copy keeps in-frame clones and lacks some. The sample holds under 55,000 clones, over 75% seen once. The clonotype was recovered from a human donor in a cohort sampled during active COVID-19. Material for sequencing was peripheral blood.

The CDR3 spells CAIRGATEAFF. The DNA of the CDR3 is TGTGCCATCAGAGGGGCCACTGAAGCTTTCTTT. The V and J genes are TRBV10-3 and TRBJ1-1, with D possibly being TRBD1 (5 bases). V gave up 6 bases and J gave up 4 bases, with 6 bases separating them. CDR3 length: 11 residues. Germline V gives CDR1 ENHRY, CDR2 SYGVKD.